Here is one T cell receptor beta chain with its context. The antigen is not known. It was by 5' RACE with UMI labels that the TRB cDNA libraries were prepared. With the 5' RACE reads reprocessed, TCRdb shows one record per CDR3 protein and no DNA. The sample's table shows about 41,000 distinct CDR3 sequences. These data are taken from a study of CXCR3-negative and CXCR3-positive naive CD8 T cells. Study results and caveats: Memory CD8+ cells had much lower diversity, and both naive subsets had comparably high diversity. The study found that naive CXCR3-negative and CXCR3-positive cells shared TRBV-TRBJ usage, while memory cells differed.

The CDR3 spans 15 residues. Germline V lookup: CDR1 DFQATT, CDR2 SNEGSKA (reference sequence). The chain recombines TRBV20-1 with TRBJ1-5. The TCR sequence derives from a human donor in good health. Some clones in this sample may be carry-over from other donors' samples. Sequenced input: memory CD8+ T cells from blood. CDR3 loop: CSAERGSEGSQPQHF.